This entry is about one T cell receptor (beta chain). The antigen remains undetermined. The sample belongs to a study of vaccination and CD4 T cells after COVID-19. Sequenced with the Oncomine TCR Beta short-read assay was DNA taken from cultured CD4+ T cells. TCRdb re-analysed the PCR reads in MiXCR, keeping a single row per CDR3 protein. The sample lists some 16,000 distinct CDR3 sequences; around 61% were seen once. Treatment: approximately nine-day PBMC culture with coronavirus spike peptide pools or control peptides (ViraFEST assay). Germline V gene lookup returns CDR1 SGDLS and CDR2 YYNGEE. This CDR3 region has 18 residues. Trimming cost V 3 bases and J 4 bases; bases outside gene matches: 18.

The sample consisted of CD4+ T cells from blood, cultured in vitro. This sequence was found in a human donor who had recovered from COVID-19. The chain recombines TRBV9 with TRBJ1-1; 7 bases are a match to TRBD1. The CDR3 spells CASSAPSPGQTFTTEAFF. Here the CDR3 DNA reads TGTGCCAGCAGCGCCCCCTCGCCGGGACAGACCTTTACCACTGAAGCTTTCTTT.